This T cell receptor (beta chain) stems from a study of OX40 agonist ivuxolimab in advanced cancers. Turning to the study itself: Those enrolled were 82.7% male, with a mean age of around 55 years and ages from roughly 23 to 79. A history of anti-PD-1, anti-PD-L1 or anti-CTLA-4 therapy was acceptable, and roughly 40% had some.

Libraries were prepared by immunoSEQ multiplex PCR; TCRdb keeps only in-frame clonotypes and omits some of them. Of tens of thousands of clones in the sample, roughly three quarters were seen once. This clone was detected a few times. This CDR3 contains 14 residues. The trim removed 5 bases at V and 7 bases at J, leaving 6 bases unmatched. Per the germline V gene, CDR1 is SGHTA and CDR2 is FQGTGA. V and J are TRBV7-3 and TRBJ2-1, with TRBD1 matching over 9 bases. This receptor was obtained from an adult with an advanced solid tumor such as melanoma, head and neck, liver or kidney cancer. The specimen was CD4+ or CD8+ T cells sorted from blood, collected in a trial of the OX40 agonist ivuxolimab. Here the CDR3 DNA reads TGTGCCAGCAGCCCCAAAGACAGGGGGAATGAGCAGTTCTTC. Its protein product is CASSPKDRGNEQFF.